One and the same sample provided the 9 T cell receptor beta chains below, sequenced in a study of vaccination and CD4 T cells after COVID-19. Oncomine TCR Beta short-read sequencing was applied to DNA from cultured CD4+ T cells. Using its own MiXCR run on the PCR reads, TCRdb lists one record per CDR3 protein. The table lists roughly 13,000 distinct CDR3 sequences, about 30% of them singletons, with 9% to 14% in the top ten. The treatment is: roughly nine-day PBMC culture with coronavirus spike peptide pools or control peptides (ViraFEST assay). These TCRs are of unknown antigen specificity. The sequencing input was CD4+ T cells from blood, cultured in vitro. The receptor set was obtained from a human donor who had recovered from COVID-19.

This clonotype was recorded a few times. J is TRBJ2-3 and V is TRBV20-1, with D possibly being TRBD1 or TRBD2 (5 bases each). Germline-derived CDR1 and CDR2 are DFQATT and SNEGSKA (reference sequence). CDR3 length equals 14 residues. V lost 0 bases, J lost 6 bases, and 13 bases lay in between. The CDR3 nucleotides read TGCAGTGCTAGAGATGGGGCTAGCATGGATACGCAGTATTTT. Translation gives CSARDGASMDTQYF.

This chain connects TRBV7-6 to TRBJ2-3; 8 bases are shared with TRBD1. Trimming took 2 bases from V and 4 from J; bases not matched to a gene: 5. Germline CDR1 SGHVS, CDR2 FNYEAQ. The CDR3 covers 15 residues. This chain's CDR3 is CASSLQGAFADTQYF. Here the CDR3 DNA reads TGTGCCAGCAGCTTACAGGGGGCGTTCGCAGATACGCAGTATTTT.

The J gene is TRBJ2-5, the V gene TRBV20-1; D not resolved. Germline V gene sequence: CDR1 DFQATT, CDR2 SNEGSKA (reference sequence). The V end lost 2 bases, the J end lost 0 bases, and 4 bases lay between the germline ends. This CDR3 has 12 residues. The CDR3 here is CSARFYQETQYF. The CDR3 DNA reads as TGCAGTGCTAGATTTTACCAAGAGACCCAGTACTTC.

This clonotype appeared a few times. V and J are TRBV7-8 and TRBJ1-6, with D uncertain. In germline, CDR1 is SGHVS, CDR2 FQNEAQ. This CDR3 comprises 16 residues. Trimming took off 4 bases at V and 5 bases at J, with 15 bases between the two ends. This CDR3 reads CASSSGRWTDNSPLHF. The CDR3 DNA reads TGTGCCAGCAGCTCCGGACGGTGGACCGATAATTCACCCCTCCACTTT.

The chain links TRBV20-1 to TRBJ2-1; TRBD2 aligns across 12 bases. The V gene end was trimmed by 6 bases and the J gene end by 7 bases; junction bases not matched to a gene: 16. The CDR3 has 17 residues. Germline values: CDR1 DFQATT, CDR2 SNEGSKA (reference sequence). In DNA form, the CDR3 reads TGCAGTGCACAGGGGGTGGCTAGCGGGAGGGCCGGGAATGAGCAGTTCTTC. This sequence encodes CSAQGVASGRAGNEQFF.

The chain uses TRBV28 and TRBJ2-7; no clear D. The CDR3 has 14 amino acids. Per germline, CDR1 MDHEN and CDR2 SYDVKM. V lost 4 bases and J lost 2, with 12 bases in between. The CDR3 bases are TGTGCCAGCAGTTCCCCCGGCCTTACCTACGAGCAGTACTTC. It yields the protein CASSSPGLTYEQYF.

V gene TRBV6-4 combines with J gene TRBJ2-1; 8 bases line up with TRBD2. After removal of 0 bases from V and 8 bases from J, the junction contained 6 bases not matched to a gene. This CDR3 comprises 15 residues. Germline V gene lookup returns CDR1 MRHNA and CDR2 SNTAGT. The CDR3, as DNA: TGTGCCAGCAGTGACTCGGCGGGAGGTATGGATGAGCAGTTCTTC. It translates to CASSDSAGGMDEQFF.

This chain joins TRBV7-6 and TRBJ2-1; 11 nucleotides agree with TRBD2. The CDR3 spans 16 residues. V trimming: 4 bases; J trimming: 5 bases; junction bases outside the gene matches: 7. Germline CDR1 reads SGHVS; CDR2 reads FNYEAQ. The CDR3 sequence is CASSSPTSGGNNEQFF. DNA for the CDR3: TGTGCCAGCAGCTCTCCTACTAGCGGGGGAAACAATGAGCAGTTCTTC.

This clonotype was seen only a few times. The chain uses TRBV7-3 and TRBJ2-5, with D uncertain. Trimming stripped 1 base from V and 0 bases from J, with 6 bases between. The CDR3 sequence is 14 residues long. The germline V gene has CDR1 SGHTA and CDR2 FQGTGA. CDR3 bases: TGTGCCAGCAGCTTAAGGGCAGACCAAGAGACCCAGTACTTC. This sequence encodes CASSLRADQETQYF.